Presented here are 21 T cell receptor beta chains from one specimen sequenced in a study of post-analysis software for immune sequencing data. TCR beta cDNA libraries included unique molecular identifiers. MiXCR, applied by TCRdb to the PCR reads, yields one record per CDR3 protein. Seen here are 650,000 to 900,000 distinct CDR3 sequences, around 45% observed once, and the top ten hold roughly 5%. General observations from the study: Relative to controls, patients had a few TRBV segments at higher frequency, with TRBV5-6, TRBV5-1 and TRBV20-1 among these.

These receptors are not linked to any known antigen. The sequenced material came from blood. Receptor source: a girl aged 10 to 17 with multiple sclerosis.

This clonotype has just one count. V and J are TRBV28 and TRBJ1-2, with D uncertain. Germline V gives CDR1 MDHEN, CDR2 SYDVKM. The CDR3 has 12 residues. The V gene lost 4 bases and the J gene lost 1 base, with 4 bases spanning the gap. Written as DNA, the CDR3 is TGTGCCAGCAGTTCATTTAACTATGGCTACACCTTC. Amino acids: CASSSFNYGYTF.

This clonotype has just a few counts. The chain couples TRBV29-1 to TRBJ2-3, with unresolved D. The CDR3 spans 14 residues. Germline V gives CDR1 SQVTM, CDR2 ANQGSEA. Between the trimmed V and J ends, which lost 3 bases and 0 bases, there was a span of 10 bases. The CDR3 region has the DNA TGCAGCGTTGACTCAGAGACTAGCACAGATACGCAGTATTTT. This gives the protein CSVDSETSTDTQYF.

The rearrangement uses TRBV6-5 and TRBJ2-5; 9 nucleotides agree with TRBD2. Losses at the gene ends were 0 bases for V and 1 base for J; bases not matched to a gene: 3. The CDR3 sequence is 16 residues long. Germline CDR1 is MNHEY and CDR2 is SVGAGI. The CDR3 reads CASSYSETSGQETQYF. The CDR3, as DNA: TGTGCCAGCAGTTACTCGGAGACTAGCGGCCAAGAGACCCAGTACTTC.

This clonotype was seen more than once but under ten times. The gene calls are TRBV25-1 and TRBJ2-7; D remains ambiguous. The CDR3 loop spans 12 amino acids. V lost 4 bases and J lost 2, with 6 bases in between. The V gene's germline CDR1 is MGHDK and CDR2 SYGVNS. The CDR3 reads CASSGWAYEQYF. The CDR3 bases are TGTGCCAGCAGTGGGTGGGCCTACGAGCAGTACTTC.

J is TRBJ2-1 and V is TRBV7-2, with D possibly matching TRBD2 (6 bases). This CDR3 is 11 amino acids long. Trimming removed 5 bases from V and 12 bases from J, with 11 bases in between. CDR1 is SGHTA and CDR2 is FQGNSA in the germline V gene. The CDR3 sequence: CASSQLGGQFF. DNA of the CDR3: TGTGCCAGCAGCCAACTGGGAGGGCAGTTCTTC. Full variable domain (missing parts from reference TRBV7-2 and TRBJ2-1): GAGVSQSPSNKVTEKGKDVELRCDPISGHTALYWYRQSLGQGLEFLIYFQGNSAPDKSGLPSDRFSAERTGGSVSTLTIQRTQQEDSAVYLCASSQLGGQFFGPGTRLTVL.

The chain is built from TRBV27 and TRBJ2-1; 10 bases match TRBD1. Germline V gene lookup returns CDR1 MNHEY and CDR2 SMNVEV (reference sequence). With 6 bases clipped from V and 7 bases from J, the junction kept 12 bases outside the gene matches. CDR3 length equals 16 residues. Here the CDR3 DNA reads TGTGCCAGCAGACGAAGCGGACAGGGGGAGTGGAATGAGCAGTTCTTC. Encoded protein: CASRRSGQGEWNEQFF.

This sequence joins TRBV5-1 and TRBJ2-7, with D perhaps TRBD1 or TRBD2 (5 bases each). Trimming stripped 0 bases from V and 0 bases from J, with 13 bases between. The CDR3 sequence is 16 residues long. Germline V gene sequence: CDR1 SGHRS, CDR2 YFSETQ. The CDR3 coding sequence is TGCGCCAGCAGCTTGGACGGGGCTAGAAGCTCCTACGAGCAGTACTTC. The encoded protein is CASSLDGARSSYEQYF.

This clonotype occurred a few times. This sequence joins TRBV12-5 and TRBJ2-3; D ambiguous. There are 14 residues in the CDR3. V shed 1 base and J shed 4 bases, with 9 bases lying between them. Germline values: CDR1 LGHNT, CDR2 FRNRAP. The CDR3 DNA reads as TGTGCTAGTGGTTTGGCTAAGGAGCCAGATACGCAGTATTTT. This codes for CASGLAKEPDTQYF.

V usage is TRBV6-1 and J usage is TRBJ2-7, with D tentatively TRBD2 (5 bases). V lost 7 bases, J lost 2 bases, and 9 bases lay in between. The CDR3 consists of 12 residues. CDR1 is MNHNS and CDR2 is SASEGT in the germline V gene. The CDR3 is CASILGAYEQYF. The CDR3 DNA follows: TGTGCCAGCATATTGGGAGCCTACGAGCAGTACTTC.

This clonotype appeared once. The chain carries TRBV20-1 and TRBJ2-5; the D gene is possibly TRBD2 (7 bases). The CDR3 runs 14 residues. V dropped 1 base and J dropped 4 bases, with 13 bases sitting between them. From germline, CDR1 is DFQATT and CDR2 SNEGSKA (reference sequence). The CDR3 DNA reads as TGCAGTGCTAGAGGGGGGGGGGCCGGAGAGACCCAGTACTTC. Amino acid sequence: CSARGGGAGETQYF.

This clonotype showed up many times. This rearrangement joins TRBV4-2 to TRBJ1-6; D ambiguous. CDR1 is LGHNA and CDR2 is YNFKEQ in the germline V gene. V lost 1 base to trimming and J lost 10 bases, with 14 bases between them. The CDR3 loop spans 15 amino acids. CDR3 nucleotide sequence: TGTGCCAGCAGCCAAGGGTGGCAGAGTGGGTCACCCCTCCACTTT. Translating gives CASSQGWQSGSPLHF.

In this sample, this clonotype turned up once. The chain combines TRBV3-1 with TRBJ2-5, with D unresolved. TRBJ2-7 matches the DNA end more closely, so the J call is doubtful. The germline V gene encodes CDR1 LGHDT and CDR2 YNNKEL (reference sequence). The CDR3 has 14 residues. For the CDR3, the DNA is TGTGCCAGCAGCCAAGATTTAATAGGATCCGAGCAGTACTTC. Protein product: CASSQDLIGSEQYF.

CDR3 loop: CASSEVGILHEQYF. The DNA of the CDR3 is TGTGCCAGCAGTGAAGTAGGAATTCTCCACGAGCAGTACTTC. The chain carries TRBV2 and TRBJ2-7; D not certain. The germline CDR1 and CDR2 sequences are SNHLY and FYNNEI. There are 14 residues in the CDR3. Trimming cost V 1 base and J 5 bases, with 12 bases left between them.

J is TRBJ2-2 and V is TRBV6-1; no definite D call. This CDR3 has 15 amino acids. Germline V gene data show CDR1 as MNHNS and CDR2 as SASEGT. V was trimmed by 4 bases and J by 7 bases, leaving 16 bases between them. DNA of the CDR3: TGTGCCAGCAGTGGAAGGCCCCCCCTAAGCGGGGAGCTGTTTTTT. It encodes CASSGRPPLSGELFF.

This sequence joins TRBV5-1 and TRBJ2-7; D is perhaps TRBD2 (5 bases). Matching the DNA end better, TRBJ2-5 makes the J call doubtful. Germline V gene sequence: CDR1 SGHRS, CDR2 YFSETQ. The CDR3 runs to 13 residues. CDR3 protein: CASSLDAGETQYF. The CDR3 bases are TGCGCCAGCAGCTTGGATGCGGGAGAGACCCAGTACTTC.

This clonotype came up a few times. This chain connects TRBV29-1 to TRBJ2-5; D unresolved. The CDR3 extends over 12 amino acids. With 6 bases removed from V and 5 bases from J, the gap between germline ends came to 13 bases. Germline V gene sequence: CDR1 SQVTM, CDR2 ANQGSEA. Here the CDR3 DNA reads TGCAGCGTCGGATCAGATCGGGAGACCCAGTACTTC. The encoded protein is CSVGSDRETQYF.

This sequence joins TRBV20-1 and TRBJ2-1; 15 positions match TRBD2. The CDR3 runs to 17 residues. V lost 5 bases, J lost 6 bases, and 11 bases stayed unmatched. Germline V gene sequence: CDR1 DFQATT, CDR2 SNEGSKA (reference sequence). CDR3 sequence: CSAELRTSGRALNEQFF. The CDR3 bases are TGCAGTGCTGAATTAAGGACTAGCGGGAGGGCCCTCAATGAGCAGTTCTTC.

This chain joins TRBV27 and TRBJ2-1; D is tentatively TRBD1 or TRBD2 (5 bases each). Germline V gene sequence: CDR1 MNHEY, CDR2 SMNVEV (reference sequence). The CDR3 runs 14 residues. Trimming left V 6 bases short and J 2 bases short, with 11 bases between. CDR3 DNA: TGTGCCAGCAGGAGGGACGGAACCTACAATGAGCAGTTCTTC. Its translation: CASRRDGTYNEQFF.

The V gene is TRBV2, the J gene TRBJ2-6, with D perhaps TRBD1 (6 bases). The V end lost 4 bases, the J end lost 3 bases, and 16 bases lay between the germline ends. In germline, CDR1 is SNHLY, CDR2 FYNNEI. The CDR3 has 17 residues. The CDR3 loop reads CASSGEDWGLGANVLTF. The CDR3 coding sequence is TGTGCCAGCAGTGGAGAGGACTGGGGGCTTGGGGCCAACGTCCTGACTTTC. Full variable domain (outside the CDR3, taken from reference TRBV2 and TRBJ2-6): EPEVTQTPSHQVTQMGQEVILRCVPISNHLYFYWYRQILGQKVEFLVSFYNNEISEKSEIFDDQFSVERPDGSNFTLKIRSTKLEDSAMYFCASSGEDWGLGANVLTFGAGSRLTVL.

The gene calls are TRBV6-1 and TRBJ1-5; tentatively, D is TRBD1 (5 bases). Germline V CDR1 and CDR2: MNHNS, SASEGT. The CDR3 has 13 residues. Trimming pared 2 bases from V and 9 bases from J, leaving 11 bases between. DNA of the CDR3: TGTGCCAGCAGTGAACCGGGGGGAAGGCCCCAGCATTTT. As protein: CASSEPGGRPQHF.

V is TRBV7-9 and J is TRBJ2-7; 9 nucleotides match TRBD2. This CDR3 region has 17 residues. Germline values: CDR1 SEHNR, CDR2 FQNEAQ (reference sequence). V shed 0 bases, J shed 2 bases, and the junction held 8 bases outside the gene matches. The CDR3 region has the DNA TGTGCCAGCAGCTTAGCCGAAGCGGGAGGAAGGGCCTACGAGCAGTACTTC. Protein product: CASSLAEAGGRAYEQYF.